A selection of T cell receptor beta chains follows, all from one sample in a study of blood T cell repertoires in COVID-19. Profiling relied on immunoSEQ multiplex PCR, and the TCRdb table lists in-frame clones only, not all of them. The top ten hold approximately 8.1% of the sample, which has roughly 120,000 clones, approximately 88% seen once. Specimen: peripheral blood. These receptor sequences come from a middle-aged woman with acute or convalescent COVID-19. The CDR3 runs from the conserved cysteine through the conserved F or W. Each record gives: CDR3 DNA, CDR3 protein, D gene, clone size, J gene, CDR3 length, V gene. D genes are given only for firm matches. Where a row states a size, it is once, few, many or the class of an expanded clone; other rows omit it.

TGTGCCAGCAGTTACTCCGGGACTAGCGGGGAGGAGCAGTACTTC	CASSYSGTSGEEQYF	TRBD2	.	TRBJ2-7	15	TRBV6-5
TGTGCCAGCAGTTTAGAGCTAGGGACTTACGAGCAGTACTTC	CASSLELGTYEQYF	.	.	TRBJ2-7	14	TRBV28
TGCGCCAGCAGCCAAGATCACGCCGGGTCTCCTTATGGCTACACCTTC	CASSQDHAGSPYGYTF	.	.	TRBJ1-2	16	TRBV4-3
TGTGCCAGCTGCCCCACGTACGGCGGGGGAGGAAATGAGCAGTTCTTC	CASCPTYGGGGNEQFF	TRBD2	few	TRBJ2-1	16	TRBV19
TGTGCCAGCAGTTACCCCACGGGGGGGCCCCCCGGGGAGCTGTTTTTT	CASSYPTGGPPGELFF	TRBD2	once	TRBJ2-2	16	TRBV6-5
TGTGCCAGCAGTGAAGGCCCCGGCGAGCAGTACTTC	CASSEGPGEQYF	.	.	TRBJ2-7	12	TRBV2
TGTGCCAGCAGCTTAGCAGTCGCTGGAGGCACCGGGGAGCTGTTTTTT	CASSLAVAGGTGELFF	.	once	TRBJ2-2	16	TRBV7-2
TGCAGCGTTGAAGATCAGGGGCGGGGGCCCACAGATACGCAGTATTTT	CSVEDQGRGPTDTQYF	.	.	TRBJ2-3	16	TRBV29-1
TGTGCCAGCTCACCACTGCGGACAGGTAGTCGGGGGACTGAAGCTTTCTTT	CASSPLRTGSRGTEAFF	TRBD1	.	TRBJ1-1	17	TRBV18
TGCGCCAGCAGCTTGGCCAGCGTCTACGAGCAGTACTTC	CASSLASVYEQYF	.	.	TRBJ2-7	13	TRBV5-1
TGTGCCAGTCTTACGGGGGGCGCGGGCAATGAGCAGTTCTTC	CASLTGGAGNEQFF	.	few	TRBJ2-1	14	TRBV6-5
TGTGCCATCAGTGAGATGGGGGAGGTCCAGCCCCAGCATTTT	CAISEMGEVQPQHF	.	.	TRBJ1-5	14	TRBV10-3
TGTGCCAGCAGTAAGGGGGACAGGGTAGAGAACATTCAGTACTTC	CASSKGDRVENIQYF	TRBD1	.	TRBJ2-4	15	TRBV6-6
TGTGCCTGGAGTCCTCCGGGGATGTTGGGGGCCAACGTCCTGACTTTC	CAWSPPGMLGANVLTF	.	once	TRBJ2-6	16	TRBV30
TGTGCCAGCAGTGGACAGGGGGCTTACTACAATGAGCAGTTCTTC	CASSGQGAYYNEQFF	TRBD1	.	TRBJ2-1	15	TRBV2
TGTGCCAGTAGTATAGAGGGGACTAGCGGGGGATACGAGCAGTACTTC	CASSIEGTSGGYEQYF	TRBD2	once	TRBJ2-7	16	TRBV19
TGTGCCAGCAGGGCGCGGGGACAGGGCGTGTCAGATACGCAGTATTTT	CASRARGQGVSDTQYF	TRBD1	.	TRBJ2-3	16	TRBV2
TGCAGCGTTGAAGATGTACGCGGGTCGGAGGGCTACACCTTC	CSVEDVRGSEGYTF	.	.	TRBJ1-2	14	TRBV29-1
TGTGCCAGCAGTGGTTTCAGGCGAAATACTGAAGCTTTCTTT	CASSGFRRNTEAFF	.	.	TRBJ1-1	14	TRBV5-6
TGTGCCAGCAGCAAAGAAGTGGGGCTAGAGCAGTACTTC	CASSKEVGLEQYF	.	.	TRBJ2-7	13	TRBV21-1
TGTGCCAGTAGTAACCGGGACAGGGCATCTGAAGCTTTCTTT	CASSNRDRASEAFF	TRBD1	.	TRBJ1-1	14	TRBV19
TGTGCCAGCAAATGGACAGAACGCCTCAATGAGCAGTTCTTC	CASKWTERLNEQFF	.	few	TRBJ2-1	14	TRBV2
TGTGCCAGCAGTCGGTTAGCCAAAAACATTCAGTACTTC	CASSRLAKNIQYF	.	.	TRBJ2-4	13	TRBV6-5
TGTGCCAGCACCCCCCAGGGAGGATTGGCCTACACCTTC	CASTPQGGLAYTF	.	.	TRBJ1-2	13	TRBV7-2
TGTGCCAGCAGACTGCAGACACATTACTACGAGCAGTACTTC	CASRLQTHYYEQYF	.	.	TRBJ2-7	14	TRBV7-2
TGTGCCAGCAGCCAAGGGACTAGCGGGGGAACCTCCTACAATGAGCAGTTCTTC	CASSQGTSGGTSYNEQFF	TRBD2	.	TRBJ2-1	18	TRBV4-2
TGTGCCAGCAGCTTAGGGACAGCTGAGCAGTTCTTC	CASSLGTAEQFF	.	.	TRBJ2-1	12	TRBV11-1
TGTGCCAGCTCACTTCGCGGTCGGGGGGAGACCCAGTACTTC	CASSLRGRGETQYF	.	.	TRBJ2-5	14	TRBV18
TGCAGCGTCGCCCCGATGGGAGGTGGGGATGAAAAACTGTTTTTT	CSVAPMGGGDEKLFF	.	.	TRBJ1-4	15	TRBV29-1
TGTGCCAGCAGCCAAGATCGAGCCGGTAACTATGGCTACACCTTC	CASSQDRAGNYGYTF	.	.	TRBJ1-2	15	TRBV4-2
TGTGCCAGCAGTTACGACTTTTACGGGGACTACGAGCAGTACTTC	CASSYDFYGDYEQYF	.	.	TRBJ2-7	15	TRBV6-2/TRBV6-3
TGTGCCTGGAGTGTAACCGGCGTACGGGGTGAGCAGTACTTC	CAWSVTGVRGEQYF	.	.	TRBJ2-7	14	TRBV30
TGTGCCAGTACCACAGGGGCCGGGTGGGGCAATCAGCCCCAGCATTTT	CASTTGAGWGNQPQHF	TRBD1	.	TRBJ1-5	16	TRBV19
TGTGCCAGCAGCCCGCGGACTAGCGGGGGAATCACAGATACGCAGTATTTT	CASSPRTSGGITDTQYF	TRBD2	.	TRBJ2-3	17	TRBV4-2
TGCGCCAGCAGCCCCTCGAGGGGAGGCTATGGCTACACCTTC	CASSPSRGGYGYTF	.	once	TRBJ1-2	14	TRBV5-1
TGTGCCAGCACCGACGGGGGTAGAAGGGAGCAGTACTTC	CASTDGGRREQYF	.	.	TRBJ2-7	13	TRBV7-2
TGTGCCAGCAGCCGGGGGACAGGGGCCTACTACGAGCAGTACTTC	CASSRGTGAYYEQYF	TRBD1	.	TRBJ2-7	15	TRBV9
TGTGCCAGCAGCGCCTCGGACAGCTTCTATGAAAAACTGTTTTTT	CASSASDSFYEKLFF	.	.	TRBJ1-4	15	TRBV9
TGTGCCAGCAGCGTAGCGACGGGGGGCGAGCAGTACTTC	CASSVATGGEQYF	TRBD2	.	TRBJ2-7	13	TRBV9
TGTGCCATCAGTGATGCAGGGGACACCGGGGAGCTGTTTTTT	CAISDAGDTGELFF	.	few	TRBJ2-2	14	TRBV10-3
TGTGCCAGTAGGTCCTCCGGTTACCTGAACACTGAAGCTTTCTTT	CASRSSGYLNTEAFF	.	.	TRBJ1-1	15	TRBV19
TGTGCCAGCTGGGCCAGGGGAAGCACCTACGAGCAGTACTTC	CASWARGSTYEQYF	.	.	TRBJ2-7	14	TRBV6-6